The present TCR beta chain was sequenced within a study of siplizumab effects on memory and regulatory T cells. The count of this clone is one. The table came from immunoSEQ multiplex PCR; TCRdb's copy has only in-frame clones and leaves some out. Among tens of thousands of clones, 85% to 95% were seen once, and the ten largest hold approximately 0.31%. The V gene lost 4 bases and the J gene lost 2 bases, with 12 bases spanning the gap. Germline-derived CDR1 and CDR2 are LNHDA and SQIVND (reference sequence). This CDR3 contains 15 residues. The specimen was non-Treg CD4+ T cells sorted from blood. The sequence was collected from a human donor in good health. This rearrangement joins TRBV19 to TRBJ1-5; no definite D call. The CDR3 here is CASSTSPEGNQPQHF. CDR3 sequence (DNA): TGTGCCAGTAGTACCTCCCCGGAGGGCAATCAGCCCCAGCATTTT.